A single sample is the source of the 2 T cell receptor beta chains below, sequenced in a study of T-cell reconstitution after alpha-beta-depleted transplantation in children. Unique molecular identifiers were incorporated when the TCRbeta library was constructed. One entry per CDR3 protein results from TCRdb running MiXCR on the PCR reads. Of 700,000 to 950,000 distinct CDR3 sequences listed, roughly 16% are singletons. Sequencing was performed on PBMCs, mostly from graft donor cells, taken 360 days after TCRalphabeta/CD19-depleted stem cell transplant. The origin of the receptors is a male patient between 10 and 17 years old who had a stem cell transplant for acute lymphoblastic leukemia, so the T cells may come from the graft donor.

This clonotype was picked up a small number of times. V is TRBV20-1 and J is TRBJ1-6; D remains ambiguous. The V and J ends lost 3 bases and 7 bases respectively, with 10 bases between them. CDR3 length: 13 amino acids. Germline-derived CDR1 and CDR2 are DFQATT and SNEGSKA (reference sequence). CDR3 sequence reads: CSASPGLNSPLHF. CDR3 DNA sequence: TGCAGTGCTAGTCCCGGACTAAATTCACCCCTCCACTTT.

This clonotype was picked up a small number of times. The chain carries TRBV12-3 or TRBV12-4 and TRBJ2-5, with 7 positions matching TRBD2. The CDR3 has 14 residues. J lost 5 bases, V lost 2 bases, and 5 bases had no gene match. CDR3 amino acids: CASSLRAGRETQYF. DNA of the CDR3: TGTGCCAGCAGTTTACGAGCGGGAAGGGAGACCCAGTACTTC.